A single sample gave rise to the 31 T cell receptor beta chains below, sequenced in a study of blood T cell repertoires in COVID-19. The table came from immunoSEQ multiplex PCR; TCRdb's copy has only in-frame clones and leaves some out. The table includes approximately 150,000 clones, 65% to 85% detected once. The sample consisted of peripheral blood. All receptors come from a woman in her fifties or sixties with acute or convalescent COVID-19.

The V call is TRBV6-5, the J call TRBJ2-5; no firm D call. CDR3 length equals 13 residues. Germline V gene sequence: CDR1 MNHEY, CDR2 SVGAGI. The V end was cut by 5 bases, the J end by 5 bases, with 12 bases between. CDR3 nucleotide sequence: TGTGCCAGCAGTCGAGCTTTCCTGGAGACCCAGTACTTC. It is translated as CASSRAFLETQYF.

This clone was detected ten times or more. The CDR3 loop reads CATSETYSNQPQHF. The DNA of the CDR3 is TGTGCCACCAGTGAGACATATAGCAATCAGCCCCAGCATTTT. This chain uses TRBV24-1 with TRBJ1-5; no clear D gene. The germline gives CDR1 KGHDR, CDR2 SFDVKD. V lost 4 bases to trimming and J lost 0 bases, with 6 bases between them. The CDR3 is made up of 14 amino acids.

The rearrangement joins TRBV19 to TRBJ1-3; D perhaps matches TRBD1 (5 bases). Germline V gives CDR1 LNHDA, CDR2 SQIVND (reference sequence). This CDR3 spans 15 amino acids. Trimming left V 4 bases short and J 0 bases short, with 10 bases between. The CDR3 DNA reads TGTGCCAGTAGTACATACAGGCGCTCTGGAAACACCATATATTTT. Translated: CASSTYRRSGNTIYF.

This chain connects TRBV6-5 to TRBJ1-1; 7 bases fit TRBD1. The CDR3 has 13 residues. J was trimmed by 4 bases and V by 8 bases; bases with no gene match: 7. CDR1 and CDR2 from the germline V gene are MNHEY and SVGAGI. In nucleotides, the CDR3 is TGTGCCAGCCGACAGGGTCCGGGCACTGAAGCTTTCTTT. It translates to CASRQGPGTEAFF.

The chain couples TRBV5-1 to TRBJ2-1, with a tentative D call TRBD2 (5 bases). The CDR3 is 14 amino acids. The germline gives CDR1 SGHRS, CDR2 YFSETQ. V was pared by 0 bases and J by 8 bases, with 12 bases between. The CDR3 region is CASSLGSGVDEQFF. The CDR3 DNA is TGCGCCAGCAGCTTGGGGAGCGGCGTCGATGAGCAGTTCTTC.

CDR3 sequence reads: CASKEGPGGYEQYF. The CDR3 nucleotides read TGTGCCAGCAAGGAAGGCCCAGGTGGATACGAGCAGTACTTC. The chain employs TRBV2 and TRBJ2-7; no clear D gene. This CDR3 has 14 residues. Trimming pared 7 bases from V and 4 bases from J, leaving 17 bases between. CDR1 is SNHLY, CDR2 FYNNEI, per germline.

The chain has TRBV29-1 and TRBJ1-3; TRBD1 aligns across 8 bases. V trimming: 6 bases; J trimming: 1 base; junction bases outside the gene matches: 2. This CDR3 has 13 amino acids. Germline CDR1 and CDR2: SQVTM and ANQGSEA. Here the CDR3 reads CSVTGGSGNTIYF. DNA of the CDR3: TGCAGCGTCACAGGGGGATCTGGAAACACCATATATTTT. The variable domain in full, with the rest retrieved from reference TRBV29-1 and TRBJ1-3, is SAVISQKPSRDICQRGTSLTIQCQVDSQVTMMFWYRQQPGQSLTLIATANQGSEATYESGFVIDKFPISRPNLTFSTLTVSNMSPEDSSIYLCSVTGGSGNTIYFGEGSWLTVV.

The chain recombines TRBV21-1 with TRBJ1-3; TRBD1 is the table's D call and was not checked against the DNA. TRBV21-1 represents a pseudogene. The CDR3 has 13 residues. The CDR3 sequence is CASSTGVGNTIYF. Written as DNA, the CDR3 is TGTGCCAGCTCTACAGGAGTTGGAAACACCATATATTTT.

This chain uses TRBV10-2 with TRBJ1-5; perhaps TRBD1 as D (5 bases). The CDR3 sequence is 12 residues long. Germline-derived CDR1 and CDR2 are WSHSY and SAAADI. V was trimmed by 8 bases and J by 6 bases, leaving 11 bases between them. This CDR3 reads CASGPGPQPQHF. CDR3 nucleotides: TGCGCCAGCGGACCAGGGCCTCAGCCCCAGCATTTT.

This sequence joins TRBV3-1 (or the pseudogene TRBV3-2) and TRBJ2-1; perhaps TRBD1 as D (6 bases). The CDR3 contains 13 residues. V lost 5 bases and J lost 12, with 17 bases in between. Germline values: CDR1 LGHDT, CDR2 YNNKEL (reference sequence). The CDR3: CASSYIQGGRQFF. The DNA for the CDR3 is TGTGCCAGCAGCTACATCCAAGGGGGACGGCAGTTCTTC.

The CDR3 sequence: CASSQDRTSYGYTF. The DNA of the CDR3 is TGTGCCAGCAGCCAAGATCGCACCAGTTATGGCTACACCTTC. The chain is built from TRBV4-2 and TRBJ1-2; D gene uncertain. The CDR3 covers 14 residues. The germline V gene has CDR1 LGHNA and CDR2 YNFKEQ. V was cut by 0 bases and J by 5 bases, with 10 bases left in between.

The gene calls are TRBV6-5 and TRBJ1-1, with a tentative D call TRBD1 (6 bases). CDR3 length: 15 residues. Trimming shortened V by 0 bases and J by 2 bases, and 10 bases separated the two germline ends. The germline gives CDR1 MNHEY, CDR2 SVGAGI. This chain's CDR3 is CASSYSAGENTEAFF. The CDR3 DNA is TGTGCCAGCAGTTACTCGGCAGGGGAAAACACTGAAGCTTTCTTT.

This clone turned up a few times. This chain joins TRBV11-3 and TRBJ2-1; the match to TRBD2 covers 12 bases. CDR1 is SGHNT and CDR2 is YENEEA in the germline V gene. V lost 5 bases and J lost 7; bases outside the gene matches: 9. The CDR3 contains 16 residues. This CDR3 reads CASSQGLAGFLNEQFF. In DNA, the CDR3 is TGTGCCAGCAGCCAGGGACTAGCGGGTTTCCTAAATGAGCAGTTCTTC.

This clone was detected a few times. V gene TRBV19 combines with J gene TRBJ2-4; TRBD2 might be the D (6 bases). The V end lost 0 bases, the J end lost 5 bases, and 14 bases lay between the germline ends. The CDR3 length is 16 residues. Germline CDR1 reads LNHDA; CDR2 reads SQIVND (reference sequence). The DNA for the CDR3 is TGTGCCAGTAGTATAGATACCCTAGAGCGGGAAAACATTCAGTACTTC. Its translation: CASSIDTLERENIQYF. Using reference TRBV19 and TRBJ2-4 for the parts outside the CDR3, the full variable domain is DGGITQSPKYLFRKEGQNVTLSCEQNLNHDAMYWYRQDPGQGLRLIYYSQIVNDFQKGDIAEGYSVSREKKESFPLTVTSAQKNPTAFYLCASSIDTLERENIQYFGAGTRLSVL.

The chain is built from TRBV27 and TRBJ1-2; the D is unclear. V lost 4 bases, J lost 7 bases, and 10 bases lay in between. The CDR3 is 12 residues long. In germline, CDR1 is MNHEY, CDR2 SMNVEV (reference sequence). The CDR3 DNA reads as TGTGCCAGCAGTTCGGCAGGCATTGGCTACACCTTC. Residues: CASSSAGIGYTF.

The chain recombines TRBV2 with TRBJ2-1; possible D gene TRBD1, 6 bases. This CDR3 has 15 residues. Germline CDR1 reads SNHLY; CDR2 reads FYNNEI. Deletions cut 7 bases from V and 6 bases from J, with 19 bases between. The CDR3 is CASTLEGGELNEQFF. CDR3 in DNA: TGTGCCAGCACCCTCGAAGGGGGAGAACTCAATGAGCAGTTCTTC. The complete variable domain, with remaining parts taken from reference TRBV2 and TRBJ2-1, reads EPEVTQTPSHQVTQMGQEVILRCVPISNHLYFYWYRQILGQKVEFLVSFYNNEISEKSEIFDDQFSVERPDGSNFTLKIRSTKLEDSAMYFCASTLEGGELNEQFFGPGTRLTVL.

This clone has more than one count but fewer than ten. The chain carries TRBV28 and TRBJ2-1; 7 bases are a match to TRBD2. Germline-derived CDR1 and CDR2 are MDHEN and SYDVKM. The CDR3 loop spans 14 amino acids. The junction had 6 bases not matched to a gene; V was cut back by 4 bases and J by 6 bases. The CDR3 DNA reads as TGTGCCAGCAGTTGGGGCGGGAGCCGCAATGAGCAGTTCTTC. It encodes CASSWGGSRNEQFF.

The chain carries TRBV4-1 and TRBJ2-3; 16 nucleotides agree with TRBD2. The CDR3 runs to 18 residues. CDR1 and CDR2 (germline): MGHRA, YSYEKL. With V trimmed by 5 bases and J by 3 bases, 8 bases remained unmatched. The CDR3 DNA is TGCGCCAGCAGCATGGGACTAGCGGGAGGGATTGGGACAGATACGCAGTATTTT. Its translation: CASSMGLAGGIGTDTQYF.

The chain uses TRBV28 and TRBJ2-7; TRBD2 matches 7 bases. V lost 8 bases to trimming and J lost 4 bases; unmatched junction nucleotides: 5. Germline CDR1 reads MDHEN; CDR2 reads SYDVKM. The CDR3 is 12 amino acids. DNA of the CDR3: TGTGCCAGCGGGAGGGACTCGTACGAGCAGTACTTC. It specifies CASGRDSYEQYF. Combining the CDR3 with reference TRBV28 and TRBJ2-7 gives the whole variable domain DVKVTQSSRYLVKRTGEKVFLECVQDMDHENMFWYRQDPGLGLRLIYFSYDVKMKEKGDIPEGYSVSREKKERFSLILESASTNQTSMYLCASGRDSYEQYFGPGTRLTVT.

This sequence joins TRBV30 and TRBJ1-2; the match to TRBD1 covers 7 bases. Germline-derived CDR1 and CDR2 are GTSNPN and SVGIG (reference sequence). J lost 8 bases, V lost 5 bases, and 11 bases had no gene match. The CDR3 covers 13 residues. The CDR3 here is CAWGTASWLGYTF. The DNA of the CDR3 is TGTGCCTGGGGGACAGCGAGTTGGCTCGGCTACACCTTC.

V and J are TRBV6-5 and TRBJ2-7, with 9 bases matching TRBD1. The germline V gene encodes CDR1 MNHEY and CDR2 SVGAGI. This CDR3 has 15 amino acids. The ends lost 0 bases at V and 0 bases at J; junction bases unmatched: 0. The CDR3 region is CASSYSTGGSYEQYF. DNA for the CDR3: TGTGCCAGCAGTTACTCGACAGGGGGCTCCTACGAGCAGTACTTC.

The chain links TRBV7-2 to TRBJ1-2; 7 bases map to TRBD1. The CDR3 is made up of 13 amino acids. Germline trimming cut 6 bases from V and 4 bases from J; bases unmatched to any gene: 5. Germline loops: CDR1 SGHTA, CDR2 FQGNSA. CDR3 amino acids: CASRLTGPYGYTF. The CDR3 nucleotides read TGTGCCAGCAGACTGACAGGGCCCTATGGCTACACCTTC.

The rearrangement links TRBV18 to TRBJ2-1; 9 bases align to TRBD2. Germline assignment: CDR1 KGHSH and CDR2 LQKENI. V lost 3 bases, J lost 8 bases, and 5 bases stayed unmatched. The CDR3 runs to 14 residues. CDR3: CASSPGLAKDEQFF. The CDR3 nucleotides read TGTGCCAGCTCACCTGGACTAGCGAAGGATGAGCAGTTCTTC.

The CDR3 nucleotides are TGCGCCAGCAGCCCTGTAGCGGGAGCCACCGGGGAGCTGTTTTTT. It codes for CASSPVAGATGELFF. The chain is built from TRBV4-1 and TRBJ2-2, with 9 bases matching TRBD2. CDR1 is MGHRA, CDR2 YSYEKL, per germline. CDR3 length: 15 amino acids. J was trimmed by 4 bases and V by 4 bases; bases with no gene match: 4.

The chain has TRBV27 and TRBJ2-7, with a weak D call TRBD1 (5 bases). V shed 4 bases and J shed 6 bases, with 13 bases lying between them. The CDR3 totals 13 residues. Germline V CDR1 and CDR2: MNHEY, SMNVEV (reference sequence). For the CDR3, the DNA is TGTGCCAGCAGTTATTTAGGGGATCGCGAGCAGTACTTC. Translation: CASSYLGDREQYF.

The chain couples TRBV7-2 to TRBJ2-7; 7 bases align to TRBD1. The CDR3 sequence is 15 residues long. Germline V gene lookup returns CDR1 SGHTA and CDR2 FQGNSA. Losses at the gene ends were 3 bases for V and 3 bases for J; bases not matched to a gene: 8. The CDR3 here is CASSFFTGVLYEQYF. The CDR3 DNA reads as TGTGCCAGCAGCTTCTTTACAGGGGTTCTCTACGAGCAGTACTTC.

This clone was found many times. V usage is TRBV6-4 and J usage is TRBJ2-3; maybe TRBD2 (6 bases). V lost 4 bases to trimming and J lost 3 bases, with 20 bases between them. Germline V gene lookup returns CDR1 MRHNA and CDR2 SNTAGT. This CDR3 has 17 amino acids. CDR3 bases: TGTGCCAGCAGTGCCCTATCTGTCGGGGGAGTTACAGATACGCAGTATTTT. Protein: CASSALSVGGVTDTQYF.

This sequence joins TRBV5-1 and TRBJ2-1; 11 nucleotides match TRBD2. This CDR3 region has 16 residues. CDR1 SGHRS and CDR2 YFSETQ come from the germline V gene. V gave up 5 bases and J gave up 7 bases; unmatched junction bases: 11. DNA for the CDR3: TGCGCCAGCAGGTTGCTCTTGACTAGCGGGAAGAATGAGCAGTTCTTC. Protein: CASRLLLTSGKNEQFF.

The V call is TRBV14, the J call TRBJ1-1; D is undetermined. This CDR3 is built from 13 residues. V was shortened by 3 bases and J by 3 bases, with 8 bases between the two germline ends. Germline-derived CDR1 and CDR2 are SGHDN and FVKESK. The CDR3 protein is CASSHRVHTEAFF. The CDR3 DNA reads as TGTGCCAGCAGCCATCGGGTCCACACTGAAGCTTTCTTT.

The chain combines TRBV6-5 with TRBJ2-7; 8 bases line up with TRBD1. CDR3 length: 14 residues. Trimming at V came to 7 bases and at J to 0 bases, leaving 5 bases not matched to a gene. The germline CDR1 and CDR2 sequences are MNHEY and SVGAGI. The CDR3 loop is CASTGTGDSYEQYF. CDR3 nucleotide sequence: TGTGCCAGCACCGGGACAGGCGACTCCTACGAGCAGTACTTC.

As DNA, the CDR3 is TGTGCCAGCAGCTTACCCATTTCAGGCTACACCTTC. It yields the protein CASSLPISGYTF. The chain recombines TRBV7-9 with TRBJ1-2; no reliable D call. V was shortened by 2 bases and J by 8 bases, with 9 bases between the two germline ends. The germline CDR1 and CDR2 sequences are SEHNR and FQNEAQ (reference sequence). This CDR3 has 12 residues.